This TCR beta chain came from a study of T cells after yellow fever vaccination. Study information: Low-cell-number fractions were prepared with SMART-Seq v4 Ultra Low Input. Broader study findings: Sorted repertoires could include abundant contaminating clonotypes from bulk cells.

By 5'RACE template switching, TCR cDNA was produced, with a universal primer site and UMIs added in the process. TCRdb re-called the 5' RACE reads through MiXCR, storing one row per CDR3 protein. In the table there are approximately 160,000 distinct CDR3 sequences, roughly 8.8% of which are singletons. This clonotype has only a few counts. Antigen: not known. In germline, CDR1 is SGDLS, CDR2 YYNGEE. The CDR3 is 13 amino acids. This material consisted of CD8+ T cells sorted from PBMCs, taken 45 days after the yellow fever booster vaccination. The TCR comes from a man between 18 and 35 years old who received the YFV17D yellow fever vaccine. This chain joins TRBV9 and TRBJ1-3, with 7 bases aligning to TRBD1. Written as DNA, the CDR3 is TGTGCTCCGGCGACAGGGACTGGAAACACCATATATTTT. It is translated as CAPATGTGNTIYF.